Following are 27 T cell receptor beta chains from one sample sequenced in a study of T-cell memory formation after mild COVID-19 (dated by TCRdb to the early 2020s). Library prep was done by 5' RACE. Sequencing instrument: Illumina NovaSeq 6000. TCRdb itself trimmed the public reads at Q25 with fastp, ran MiXCR and retained productive beta chains. Rows matching on CDR3 protein sequence are summarized as one entry with the most common DNA and genes. The sample data list about 290,000 distinct CDR3 sequences, and roughly 18% of these were observed just once. More than 20% of the sample rests with the top ten. The material sequenced was PBMCs or a T cell subset sorted from them (not recorded which). The origin of the receptors is a man younger than 35 who had mild COVID-19 (a few samples of this study predate the infection). The sample titles of this study are shuffled in the database, so cell type and time point are left out; the donor was told from shared clones.

The sample holds a few counts of this clonotype. The V call is TRBV5-1, the J call TRBJ2-1, with D unresolved. V was trimmed by 2 bases and J by 0 bases, leaving 9 bases between them. Germline V gene lookup returns CDR1 SGHRS and CDR2 YFSETQ. This CDR3 region has 15 residues. The CDR3 loop reads CASSFRLSSYNEQFF. CDR3 coding DNA: TGCGCCAGCAGCTTCCGATTAAGCTCCTACAATGAGCAGTTCTTC. Full variable domain (rest looked up from reference TRBV5-1 and TRBJ2-1): KAGVTQTPRYLIKTRGQQVTLSCSPISGHRSVSWYQQTPGQGLQFLFEYFSETQRNKGNFPGRFSGRQFSNSRSEMNVSTLELGDSALYLCASSFRLSSYNEQFFGPGTRLTVL.

V is TRBV7-8 and J is TRBJ2-7, with D possibly TRBD1 on 6 matching bases. The CDR3 spans 13 residues. Trimming shortened V by 6 bases and J by 7 bases, and 16 bases separated the two germline ends. Germline V lookup: CDR1 SGHVS, CDR2 FQNEAQ. The DNA for the CDR3 is TGTGCCAGCAGGGGACCTCAAAGGGGGGAGCAGTACGTC. Amino acid sequence: CASRGPQRGEQYV.

This clonotype was seen only a few times. The genes are TRBV7-9 and TRBJ2-7, with TRBD2 identical over 10 bases. This CDR3 contains 15 residues. The trim removed 5 bases at V and 5 bases at J, leaving 9 bases unmatched. Germline V CDR1 and CDR2: SEHNR, FQNEAQ (reference sequence). As DNA, the CDR3 is TGTGCCAGCAGCATCCGGACTAGCGGACAAGACGAGCAGTACTTC. It translates to CASSIRTSGQDEQYF.

This clonotype turned up a few times. This rearrangement joins TRBV28 to TRBJ1-2, with D uncertain. The V end lost 4 bases, the J end lost 8 bases, and 11 bases lay between the germline ends. Germline values: CDR1 MDHEN, CDR2 SYDVKM. This CDR3 is built from 12 residues. CDR3 in DNA: TGTGCCAGCAGTTCGTCCCCGAGGGGCTACACCTTC. It translates to CASSSSPRGYTF.

The genes are TRBV18 and TRBJ2-7; no reliable D call. Germline V gene sequence: CDR1 KGHSH, CDR2 LQKENI. The CDR3 covers 13 residues. V was cut by 3 bases and J by 7 bases, with 13 bases left in between. The DNA of the CDR3 is TGTGCCAGCTCACCTCTCCGTGACGGTGAGCAGTACTTC. Its translation is CASSPLRDGEQYF.

In this sample, this clonotype turned up a few times. The chain employs TRBV5-7 and TRBJ2-2, with D unresolved. TRBV5-7 is an ORF, with its function uncertain. The CDR3 covers 12 residues. V lost 5 bases to trimming and J lost 0 bases, with 2 bases between them. The CDR3 DNA reads TGTGCCAGCAGAACGAACACCGGGGAGCTGTTTTTT. Protein: CASRTNTGELFF.

J is TRBJ2-7 and V is TRBV5-1, with D possibly being TRBD1 or TRBD2 (6 bases each). The CDR3 is 15 residues long. V was clipped by 3 bases and J by 2 bases, with 15 bases between them. Germline V gives CDR1 SGHRS, CDR2 YFSETQ. The CDR3 loop reads CASSSGGGQTYEQYF. CDR3 coding DNA: TGCGCCAGCAGCTCCGGGGGCGGACAAACCTACGAGCAGTACTTC.

Many counts were recorded for this clonotype. CDR3 nucleotide sequence: TGCGCCAGCAGCGACCCCGGACGTGAGCAGTTCTTC. Protein product: CASSDPGREQFF. The chain couples TRBV10-1 to TRBJ2-1; D is unclear. This CDR3 is built from 12 residues. V was pared by 6 bases and J by 9 bases, with 12 bases between. The germline V gene has CDR1 WNHNN and CDR2 SYGVQD (reference sequence).

The rearrangement uses TRBV29-1 and TRBJ2-1; D gene uncertain. Germline loops: CDR1 SQVTM, CDR2 ANQGSEA. V gave up 4 bases and J gave up 5 bases, with 15 bases separating them. The length of the CDR3 is 14 residues. The CDR3 loop is CSVVAILIDNEQFF. CDR3 DNA: TGCAGCGTTGTGGCTATTCTGATAGACAATGAGCAGTTCTTC.

This chain uses TRBV7-9 with TRBJ2-5; 11 nucleotides match TRBD1. Germline V gene data show CDR1 as SEHNR and CDR2 as FQNEAQ (reference sequence). Trimming at V came to 4 bases and at J to 5 bases, leaving 6 bases not matched to a gene. This CDR3 contains 15 residues. This CDR3 reads CASSSRTGGGETQYF. In DNA form, the CDR3 reads TGTGCCAGCAGCTCCCGGACAGGGGGCGGTGAGACCCAGTACTTC.

This clonotype was picked up a small number of times. For the CDR3, the DNA is TGTGCCAGCAGCCCGGAATCCCTAGCGGGGCAGTATTTT. This translates into CASSPESLAGQYF. The chain links TRBV7-2 to TRBJ2-3, with 8 bases identical to TRBD2. The CDR3 is 13 amino acids. From germline, CDR1 is SGHTA and CDR2 FQGNSA. V dropped 5 bases and J dropped 11; count of bases not matched to a gene: 9.

In this sample, this clonotype turned up many times. The chain links TRBV7-2 to TRBJ2-1; 8 positions agree with TRBD1. V dropped 6 bases and J dropped 13; count of bases not matched to a gene: 8. CDR3 length: 12 amino acids. Germline V gene lookup returns CDR1 SGHTA and CDR2 FQGNSA. The CDR3 reads CASREQGGSQFF. In DNA, the CDR3 is TGTGCCAGCAGAGAACAGGGGGGATCCCAGTTCTTC.

The chain links TRBV5-1 to TRBJ1-1, with unresolved D. This CDR3 contains 15 residues. Germline CDR1 is SGHRS and CDR2 is YFSETQ. V dropped 1 base and J dropped 3 bases, with 13 bases sitting between them. CDR3 DNA: TGCGCCAGCAGCTTGCAGTCCGGGTCGGACACTGAAGCTTTCTTT. Its protein product is CASSLQSGSDTEAFF.

DNA of the CDR3: TGCAGTGCCCAGGACAGGGGCCGCGGTATCTATGGCTACACCTTC. Its translation is CSAQDRGRGIYGYTF. This chain uses TRBV20-1 with TRBJ1-2; 9 bases are a match to TRBD1. CDR3 length: 15 residues. Germline values: CDR1 DFQATT, CDR2 SNEGSKA (reference sequence). V lost 6 bases, J lost 4 bases, and 12 bases stayed unmatched.

J is TRBJ2-2 and V is TRBV5-1; 8 positions match TRBD1. The V gene end was trimmed by 0 bases and the J gene end by 5 bases; junction bases not matched to a gene: 9. Looked up from germline, CDR1 is SGHRS and CDR2 is YFSETQ. The CDR3 is 17 residues long. CDR3 in DNA: TGCGCCAGCAGCTTGGACACGACAGGGGCTGGGACCGGGGAGCTGTTTTTT. This encodes CASSLDTTGAGTGELFF.

The gene calls are TRBV6-2 or TRBV6-3 and TRBJ1-2, with D perhaps matching TRBD1 (5 bases). Germline V CDR1 and CDR2: MNHEY, SVGEGT. V shed 2 bases and J shed 2 bases, with 12 bases lying between them. The CDR3 extends over 15 amino acids. The CDR3 region is CASSYTTDLNYGYTF. CDR3 nucleotides: TGTGCCAGCAGTTACACGACAGACCTCAACTATGGCTACACCTTC.

The CDR3 region is CASSGGQGNLNTEAFF. CDR3 in DNA: TGCGCCAGCAGCGGGGGACAGGGGAATTTGAACACTGAAGCTTTCTTT. The rearrangement uses TRBV5-1 and TRBJ1-1; the match to TRBD1 covers 10 bases. This CDR3 contains 16 residues. Germline V gene lookup returns CDR1 SGHRS and CDR2 YFSETQ. With 4 bases clipped from V and 0 bases from J, the junction kept 6 bases outside the gene matches.

The gene calls are TRBV5-1 and TRBJ1-3; TRBD1 matches 7 bases. V was clipped by 6 bases and J by 0 bases; unmatched bases: 3. This CDR3 contains 14 residues. Germline V lookup: CDR1 SGHRS, CDR2 YFSETQ. CDR3 nucleotides: TGCGCCAGCACGGCAGGGGGCTCTGGAAACACCATATATTTT. This codes for CASTAGGSGNTIYF.

The chain is built from TRBV11-2 and TRBJ2-1; the match to TRBD2 covers 11 bases. The CDR3 contains 11 residues. Germline-derived CDR1 and CDR2 are SGHAT and FQNNGV. Trimming took 5 bases from V and 15 from J; bases not matched to a gene: 3. The CDR3 is CASSLGLAGFF. In nucleotides, the CDR3 is TGTGCCAGCAGCCTAGGACTAGCGGGGTTCTTC.

The chain is built from TRBV7-8 and TRBJ2-2; no definite D call. The CDR3 runs 13 residues. Per the germline V gene, CDR1 is SGHVS and CDR2 is FQNEAQ. Deletions cut 3 bases from V and 4 bases from J, with 6 bases between. In DNA, the CDR3 is TGTGCCAGCAGCTTCGCCGGCACCGGGGAGCTGTTTTTT. It specifies CASSFAGTGELFF.

This clonotype was picked up a small number of times. V and J are TRBV30 and TRBJ2-3; D may match TRBD1 or TRBD2 (6 bases each). CDR1 is GTSNPN, CDR2 SVGIG, per germline (reference sequence). The V gene lost 8 bases and the J gene lost 2 bases, with 20 bases spanning the gap. This CDR3 is built from 15 residues. Here the CDR3 DNA reads TGTGCCGGTAACCCGGGGGCCCTTCACACAGATACGCAGTATTTT. Amino acid sequence: CAGNPGALHTDTQYF.

This clonotype showed up just a few times. CDR3 loop: CASSVGGNTDTQYF. The CDR3 nucleotides read TGTGCCAGCAGCGTTGGGGGAAACACAGATACGCAGTATTTT. The chain recombines TRBV9 with TRBJ2-3, with D perhaps matching TRBD1 or TRBD2 (5 bases each). Deletions cut 2 bases from V and 2 bases from J, with 9 bases between. The CDR3 runs to 14 residues. Per the germline V gene, CDR1 is SGDLS and CDR2 is YYNGEE.

The chain joins TRBV29-1 to TRBJ2-1, with 13 nucleotides matching TRBD2. The length of the CDR3 is 14 residues. The germline V gene encodes CDR1 SQVTM and CDR2 ANQGSEA. J was trimmed by 5 bases and V by 7 bases; bases with no gene match: 5. The CDR3 loop reads CSAGTSGGDNEQFF. CDR3 DNA sequence: TGCAGCGCGGGAACTAGCGGGGGGGACAATGAGCAGTTCTTC.

The V and J genes are TRBV4-1 and TRBJ2-7; tentatively, D is TRBD1 (6 bases). The length of the CDR3 is 16 residues. With 0 bases removed from V and 5 bases from J, the gap between germline ends came to 17 bases. The germline CDR1 and CDR2 sequences are MGHRA and YSYEKL. For the CDR3, the DNA is TGCGCCAGCAGCCAAGATTACTACAGGGTGCCACACGAGCAGTACTTC. Its protein product is CASSQDYYRVPHEQYF.

The V gene is TRBV5-1, the J gene TRBJ2-2; D may be TRBD1 (6 bases). V was trimmed by 2 bases and J by 7 bases, leaving 15 bases between them. Germline-derived CDR1 and CDR2 are SGHRS and YFSETQ. The CDR3 contains 15 residues. CDR3 sequence reads: CASSLSTQGVGELFF. In DNA, the CDR3 is TGCGCCAGCAGCTTAAGTACACAGGGTGTCGGGGAGCTGTTTTTT.

The chain is built from TRBV19 and TRBJ2-1, with 10 bases fitting TRBD2. J was trimmed by 8 bases and V by 7 bases; bases with no gene match: 17. The V gene's germline CDR1 is LNHDA and CDR2 SQIVND (reference sequence). The CDR3 is 17 amino acids. CDR3 amino acids: CASISGGASPNGDEQFF. As DNA, the CDR3 is TGTGCCAGTATAAGCGGGGGGGCATCCCCAAATGGCGATGAGCAGTTCTTC.

This rearrangement joins TRBV10-3 to TRBJ1-5; possible D gene TRBD1, 5 bases. The length of the CDR3 is 16 residues. The germline V gene has CDR1 ENHRY and CDR2 SYGVKD. Trimming took 3 bases from V and 3 from J, leaving 15 bases between them. The CDR3 bases are TGTGCCATCAGTGAAGTTCGGGGGGGTCCCAATCAGCCCCAGCATTTT. Its translation is CAISEVRGGPNQPQHF.